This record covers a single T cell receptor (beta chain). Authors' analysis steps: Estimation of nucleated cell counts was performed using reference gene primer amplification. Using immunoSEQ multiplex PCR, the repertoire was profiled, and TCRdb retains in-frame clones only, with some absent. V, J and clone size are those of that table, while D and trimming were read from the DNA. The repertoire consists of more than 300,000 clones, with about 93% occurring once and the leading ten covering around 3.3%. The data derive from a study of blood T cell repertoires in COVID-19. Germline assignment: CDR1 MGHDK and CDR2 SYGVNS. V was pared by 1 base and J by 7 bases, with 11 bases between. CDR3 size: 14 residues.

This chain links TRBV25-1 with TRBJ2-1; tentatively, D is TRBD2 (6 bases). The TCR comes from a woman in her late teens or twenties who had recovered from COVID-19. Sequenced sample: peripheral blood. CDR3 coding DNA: TGTGCCAGCAGTGAATCCCTTGGGGGGAATGAGCAGTTCTTC. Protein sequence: CASSESLGGNEQFF.